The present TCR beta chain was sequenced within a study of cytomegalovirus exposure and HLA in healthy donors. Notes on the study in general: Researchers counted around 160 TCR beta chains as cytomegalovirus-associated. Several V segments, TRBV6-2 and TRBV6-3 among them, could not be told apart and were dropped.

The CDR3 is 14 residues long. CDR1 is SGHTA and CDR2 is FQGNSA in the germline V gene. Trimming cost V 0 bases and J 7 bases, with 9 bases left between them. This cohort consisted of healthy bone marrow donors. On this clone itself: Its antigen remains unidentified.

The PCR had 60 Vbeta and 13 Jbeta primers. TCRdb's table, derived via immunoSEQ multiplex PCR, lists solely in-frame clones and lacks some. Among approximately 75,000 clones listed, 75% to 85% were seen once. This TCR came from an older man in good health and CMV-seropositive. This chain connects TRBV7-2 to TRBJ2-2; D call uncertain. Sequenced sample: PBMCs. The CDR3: CASSLAGEIGELFF. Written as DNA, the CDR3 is TGTGCCAGCAGCTTAGCGGGCGAGATCGGGGAGCTGTTTTTT.